This TCR beta chain is from a study of T cell clonotyping in hematopoietic cell transplantation. Study context: Recipient samples before transplant were obtained post-cytoreduction.

Germline CDR1 and CDR2: SGHTA and FQGNSA. The ends were cut back, 4 bases at V and 8 bases at J, with 12 bases in the middle. This CDR3 has 14 amino acids. Measured with immunoSEQ multiplex PCR; TCRdb has only the in-frame clones, and not every one. Of 1,500 to 2,000 clones in the sample, around 93% were seen once. Time point reported: recipient sample about 28 days before transplant, after cytoreduction. The sequence derives from a woman in her forties or fifties with acute myeloid leukemia. Some clones in this sample may be carry-over from other donors' samples. Sample: peripheral blood mononuclear cells, taken before stem cell transplant. The genes are TRBV7-2 and TRBJ1-6; D unresolved. CDR3 amino acids: CASSSPANYSPLHF. Written as DNA, the CDR3 is TGTGCCAGCAGCTCACCAGCGAACTATTCACCCCTCCACTTT.